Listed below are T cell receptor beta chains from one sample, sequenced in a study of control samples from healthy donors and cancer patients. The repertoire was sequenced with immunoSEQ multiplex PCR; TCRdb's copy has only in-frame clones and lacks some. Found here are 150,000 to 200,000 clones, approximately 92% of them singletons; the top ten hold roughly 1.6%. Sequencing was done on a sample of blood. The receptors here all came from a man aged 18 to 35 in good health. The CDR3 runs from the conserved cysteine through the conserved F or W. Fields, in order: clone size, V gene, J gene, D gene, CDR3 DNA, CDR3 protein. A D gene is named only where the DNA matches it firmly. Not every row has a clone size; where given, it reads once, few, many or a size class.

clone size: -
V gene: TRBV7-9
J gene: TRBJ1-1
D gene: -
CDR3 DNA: TGTGCCAGCGGAAAGGGACGGGACACTGAAGCTTTCTTT
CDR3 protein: CASGKGRDTEAFF

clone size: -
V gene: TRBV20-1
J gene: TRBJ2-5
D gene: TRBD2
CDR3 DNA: TGCAGTGCTAGTCCCGGACTAGAAGAGACCCAGTACTTC
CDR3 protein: CSASPGLEETQYF

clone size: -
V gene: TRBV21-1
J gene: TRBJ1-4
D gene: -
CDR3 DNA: TGTGCCAGCAGCCCACCAGAAGCAACTAATGAAAAACTGTTTTTT
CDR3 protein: CASSPPEATNEKLFF

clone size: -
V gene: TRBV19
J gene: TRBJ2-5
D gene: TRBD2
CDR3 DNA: TGTGCCAGTAGTGTTGGACTAGTATGGGAGACCCAGTACTTC
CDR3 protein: CASSVGLVWETQYF

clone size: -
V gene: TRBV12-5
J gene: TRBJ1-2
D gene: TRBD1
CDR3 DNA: TGTGCTAGTGGACAGGGGGCGATCGACTATGGCTACACCTTC
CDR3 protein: CASGQGAIDYGYTF

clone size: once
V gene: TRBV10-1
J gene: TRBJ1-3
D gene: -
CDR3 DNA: TGCGCCAGCAGTGCCACGAGGGCTGGAAACACCATATATTTT
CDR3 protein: CASSATRAGNTIYF

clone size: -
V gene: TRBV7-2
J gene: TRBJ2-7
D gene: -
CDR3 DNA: TGTGCCAGCAGCCCCCGAGCCACCGGGACAATCAACGAGCAGTACTTC
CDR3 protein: CASSPRATGTINEQYF

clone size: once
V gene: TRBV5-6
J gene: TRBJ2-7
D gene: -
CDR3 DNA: TGTGCCAGCAGCTTGGGGCAGAGCTCCTACGAGCAGTACTTC
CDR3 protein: CASSLGQSSYEQYF

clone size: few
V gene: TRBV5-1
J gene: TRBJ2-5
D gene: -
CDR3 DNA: TGCGCCAGCAGCCTGGGAGAGATCCAAGAGACCCAGTACTTC
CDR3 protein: CASSLGEIQETQYF

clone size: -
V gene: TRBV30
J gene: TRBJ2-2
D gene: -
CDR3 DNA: TGTGCCTGGAGATACAGCTCCGGGGAGCTGTTTTTT
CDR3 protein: CAWRYSSGELFF

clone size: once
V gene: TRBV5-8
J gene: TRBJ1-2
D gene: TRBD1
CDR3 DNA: TGTGCCAGCAGCCGAAGGACCGAACAGGGGGCGGGTGGCTACACCTTC
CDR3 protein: CASSRRTEQGAGGYTF

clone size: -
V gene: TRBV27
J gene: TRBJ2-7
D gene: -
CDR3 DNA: TGTGCCTCAGGGGCCCCCTCCTACGAGCAGTACTTC
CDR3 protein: CASGAPSYEQYF

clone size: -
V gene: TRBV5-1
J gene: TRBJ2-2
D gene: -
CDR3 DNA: TGCGCCAGCAGCTTCTTGGCAGGGAAGGGGGAGCTGTTTTTT
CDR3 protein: CASSFLAGKGELFF

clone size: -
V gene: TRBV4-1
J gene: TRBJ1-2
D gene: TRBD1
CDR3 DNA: TGCGCCAGCAGCCAGAGAGACAGGGACTCCGGCTATGGCTACACCTTC
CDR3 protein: CASSQRDRDSGYGYTF

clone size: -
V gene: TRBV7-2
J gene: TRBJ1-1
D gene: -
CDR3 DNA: TGTGCCAGCAGCTTAAGGGGGACTAACACTGAAGCTTTCTTT
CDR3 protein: CASSLRGTNTEAFF